Listed below are T cell receptor beta chains from one sample, sequenced in a study of early T cells in non-severe SARS-CoV-2 infection. MiXCR, run by TCRdb on the 5' RACE reads, gives a single entry per CDR3 protein. The sample has tens of thousands of distinct CDR3 sequences; approximately 10% are singletons. The source material was whole blood, sampled at baseline. These receptors all stem from an adult who was a healthcare worker with PCR-confirmed SARS-CoV-2 infection or an uninfected control (not recorded which). Both conserved end residues are part of each CDR3. D genes are given only for firm matches. Size is omitted from some rows. Given values are once, few, many or a class for expanded clones.

>TRBD1|TRBJ1-1|TRBV7-3|many
TGTGCCAGCAGCTTAGGGACAGGGGAGGACACTGAAGCTTTCTTT
CASSLGTGEDTEAFF
>-|TRBJ2-3|TRBV7-3|many
TGTGCCAGCAGCTCCGCCAGCGGTAGACATTATTTT
CASSSASGRHYF
>-|TRBJ2-1|TRBV12-3/TRBV12-4|few
TGTGCCTCCTCAAGCGGGTTGCCCTATGGTGAGCAGTTCTTC
CASSSGLPYGEQFF
>-|TRBJ2-1|TRBV7-8|few
TGTGCCAGCAGCGTACAGGGACATGAGCAGTTCTTC
CASSVQGHEQFF
>TRBD2|TRBJ2-5|TRBV7-9|-
TGTGCCAGCAGCTTAGCGCTAGCGGGAGGTGAAGAGACCCAGTACTTC
CASSLALAGGEETQYF
>TRBD2|TRBJ2-7|TRBV5-1|-
TGCGCCAGCAGCTTAGAAATAATTCCGGCTAGCGGGTACTACGAGCAGTACTTC
CASSLEIIPASGYYEQYF
>TRBD2|TRBJ2-2|TRBV6-5|many
TGTGCCAGCAGAACCGGGACTAGCGGTGCCGGGGAGCTGTTTTTT
CASRTGTSGAGELFF
>-|TRBJ1-1|TRBV12-3/TRBV12-4|few
TGTGCCAGCAGTTTCGATTTGGACACTGAAGCTTTCTTT
CASSFDLDTEAFF
>TRBD2|TRBJ2-2|TRBV2|many
TGTGCCAGCAGACCTCCGGGACTAGCGGGCACCGGGGAGCTGTTTTTT
CASRPPGLAGTGELFF
>-|TRBJ2-2|TRBV7-2|few
TGTGCCAGCAGGGGACGGAACACCGGGGAGCTGTTTTTT
CASRGRNTGELFF
>TRBD1|TRBJ2-4|TRBV29-1|-
TGCAGCGTTGGAGACAGGGGTCGGGGAAACATTCAGTACTTC
CSVGDRGRGNIQYF
>-|TRBJ2-7|TRBV11-2|many
TGTGCCAGCAGCCCACACGGGGGGCGAAAGTCCGAGCAGTACTTC
CASSPHGGRKSEQYF
>-|TRBJ2-3|TRBV7-9|many
TGTGCCAGCAGCTTAGTAGGTGATACGCAGTATTTT
CASSLVGDTQYF
>-|TRBJ2-7|TRBV20-1|many
TGCAGTGCTAGTTCCGGGGCCGCCAGCTCCTACGAGCAGTACTTC
CSASSGAASSYEQYF
>-|TRBJ1-6|TRBV7-9|few
TGTGCCAGCAGCCGGACGGGGGGTGAATCACCCCTCCACTTT
CASSRTGGESPLHF
>TRBD2|TRBJ2-1|TRBV4-1|-
TGCGCCAGCAGGAGGGGTATTAGCGGGGGGGCGATGAGGGATGAGCAGTTCTTC
CASRRGISGGAMRDEQFF
>TRBD1|TRBJ1-2|TRBV6-5|-
TGTGCCAGCAGTTACTCGGACAGGAGCTATGGCTACACCTTC
CASSYSDRSYGYTF
>-|TRBJ1-3|TRBV11-3|few
TGTGCCAGCAGCTCGGGACCGCTCTTCTCTGGAAACACCATATATTTT
CASSSGPLFSGNTIYF
>TRBD1|TRBJ2-7|TRBV7-2|many
TGTGCCAGCAGCATGGGGACAGCTGGCGCCTACGAGCAGTACTTC
CASSMGTAGAYEQYF
>-|TRBJ2-7|TRBV5-1|few
TGCGCCAGCAGCTTGGAGACAGGTTACGAGCAGTACTTC
CASSLETGYEQYF
>TRBD1|TRBJ2-5|TRBV19|many
TGTGCCAGTAGGCCGATCGGGACAGCTGTCCAAGAGACCCAGTACTTC
CASRPIGTAVQETQYF
>-|TRBJ2-3|TRBV7-8|many
TGTGCCAGCAGCCAGCGGGCTAGCGGCACAGATACGCAGTATTTT
CASSQRASGTDTQYF
>-|TRBJ1-3|TRBV18|few
TGTGCCAGCTCACCGCTGCCCTACTCTGGAAACACCATATATTTT
CASSPLPYSGNTIYF
>TRBD1|TRBJ2-3|TRBV29-1|many
TGCAGCGTTGCCCCCGGGACAGGGAAAACAGATACGCAGTATTTT
CSVAPGTGKTDTQYF
>-|TRBJ2-5|TRBV18|-
TGTGCCAGCTCACGTGGACAGAGCGAGACCCAGTACTTC
CASSRGQSETQYF
>-|TRBJ2-7|TRBV11-2|few
TGTGCCAGCAGCTCGCGGGGCAGGGGCCACGAGCAGTACTTC
CASSSRGRGHEQYF
>-|TRBJ2-3|TRBV9|many
TGTGCCAGCAGCGTAGGGGGGATGTCCACAGATACGCAGTATTTT
CASSVGGMSTDTQYF
>TRBD2|TRBJ2-3|TRBV29-1|many
TGCAGCGTTGGGAAGGGGACTAGCGGCACAGATACGCAGTATTTT
CSVGKGTSGTDTQYF
>-|TRBJ2-3|TRBV15|-
TGTGCCACCAGCAGAGACGGGGTAGGGACAGATACGCAGTATTTT
CATSRDGVGTDTQYF